The 14 T cell receptor beta chains below all came from one sample that was sequenced in a study of T cells in Graves' hyperthyroidism and ophthalmopathy. Regions amplified from RNA transcripts were the TCR beta CDR3 regions. Carried out on the TCR CDR3, a first-round RT-PCR used the HTBI primer set. TCRdb redid the calling of the multiplex PCR reads with MiXCR, one entry per CDR3 protein. This table has approximately 710,000 distinct CDR3 sequences, roughly 17% appearing once. The specimen sequenced was blood. These receptors came from a middle-aged man with Graves' hyperthyroidism.

On this clonotype itself: A much bigger clone sits one base away, suggesting this may be a read error. The chain links TRBV11-1 to TRBJ2-7, with TRBD1 identical over 9 bases. Looked up from germline, CDR1 is SGHAT and CDR2 is FQDESV (reference sequence). The CDR3 sequence is 14 residues long. Unmatched junction bases numbered 8, after V lost 5 bases and J lost 6 bases. The DNA for the CDR3 is TGTGCCAGCAGCCGGGACAGGGTCCGGTCCGAGCAGTACTTC. It encodes CASSRDRVRSEQYF.

This clonotype was recorded many times. The chain combines TRBV27 with TRBJ2-1; possible D gene TRBD2, 6 bases. The CDR3 is made up of 16 amino acids. The V gene lost 3 bases and the J gene lost 3 bases, with 15 bases spanning the gap. Germline V lookup: CDR1 MNHEY, CDR2 SMNVEV (reference sequence). CDR3 residues: CASSFFGGGGYNEQFF. The CDR3 nucleotides are TGTGCCAGCAGTTTCTTCGGGGGAGGAGGCTACAATGAGCAGTTCTTC.

This chain uses TRBV29-1 with TRBJ1-2, with D uncertain. The V end lost 4 bases, the J end lost 0 bases, and 3 bases lay between the germline ends. This CDR3 is built from 11 residues. Germline V gives CDR1 SQVTM, CDR2 ANQGSEA. DNA for the CDR3: TGCAGCGTTGGTACTAACTATGGCTACACCTTC. Its protein product is CSVGTNYGYTF.

The V call is TRBV4-1, the J call TRBJ1-1; perhaps TRBD1 as D (6 bases). Germline CDR1 is MGHRA and CDR2 is YSYEKL. The CDR3 has 14 residues. V was cut by 5 bases and J by 2 bases, with 12 bases left in between. Written as DNA, the CDR3 is TGCGCCAGCAGCGGATCAGGGGCCAACACTGAAGCTTTCTTT. Translating it yields CASSGSGANTEAFF.

V gene TRBV7-2 combines with J gene TRBJ1-4; TRBD1 matches at 10 bases. This CDR3 has 14 amino acids. Germline CDR1 is SGHTA and CDR2 is FQGNSA. V shed 5 bases, J shed 7 bases, and the junction held 4 bases outside the gene matches. Written as DNA, the CDR3 is TGTGCCAGCAGCCAGACAGGGGGCGGTGAAAAACTGTTTTTT. Amino acids: CASSQTGGGEKLFF.

As to this clonotype: Just one base apart from a much larger clone, this may be a read error. The J gene is TRBJ2-3, the V gene TRBV18; TRBD1 aligns across 8 bases. CDR1 and CDR2 from the germline V gene are KGHSH and LQKENI. The CDR3 is 16 amino acids. The CDR3 sequence is CASSPRGQASTDMQYF. In DNA form, the CDR3 reads TGTGCCAGCTCACCACGGGGACAGGCCAGCACAGATATGCAGTATTTT.

The V call is TRBV18, the J call TRBJ2-3, with 10 bases lining up with TRBD2. There are 17 residues in the CDR3. J gave up 3 bases and V 3 bases, and 9 bases lay outside the gene matches. Germline CDR1 KGHSH, CDR2 LQKENI. The CDR3 region is CASSPYTSGKSTDTQYF. In nucleotides, the CDR3 is TGTGCCAGCTCACCTTATACTAGCGGGAAGTCGACAGATACGCAGTATTTT.

This clonotype was observed at least ten times. The chain recombines TRBV2 with TRBJ2-5; D gene uncertain. This CDR3 comprises 12 residues. V was trimmed by 10 bases and J by 5 bases, leaving 14 bases between them. CDR1 and CDR2 (germline): SNHLY, FYNNEI. The CDR3 sequence is CAILQIGETQYF. CDR3 nucleotides: TGTGCCATCCTTCAGATAGGGGAGACCCAGTACTTC.

This clonotype was seen only a few times. The rearrangement links TRBV29-1 to TRBJ2-5; the D gene is possibly TRBD2 (5 bases). Germline CDR1 is SQVTM and CDR2 is ANQGSEA. This CDR3 region has 13 residues. Trimming removed 3 bases from V and 5 bases from J, with 13 bases in between. CDR3 in amino acids: CSVEAPGGETQYF. CDR3 nucleotide sequence: TGCAGCGTTGAGGCACCTGGCGGGGAGACCCAGTACTTC.

This clonotype was counted only a few times. The gene calls are TRBV28 and TRBJ2-7; D is perhaps TRBD1 (7 bases). The germline V gene has CDR1 MDHEN and CDR2 SYDVKM. This CDR3 spans 15 amino acids. The V and J ends lost 8 bases and 2 bases respectively, with 19 bases between them. CDR3 protein: CASRSTGRSPYEQYF. For the CDR3, the DNA is TGTGCCAGCCGTTCGACAGGGAGGAGTCCCTACGAGCAGTACTTC.

The chain combines TRBV5-1 with TRBJ2-3, with 13 positions matching TRBD2. V shed 0 bases and J 2 bases; nucleotides not matched to a gene: 3. Germline-derived CDR1 and CDR2 are SGHRS and YFSETQ. The CDR3 contains 17 residues. As DNA, the CDR3 is TGCGCCAGCAGCTTGGGGGGGACTAGCGGGATCACAGATACGCAGTATTTT. This sequence encodes CASSLGGTSGITDTQYF. Based on the CDR3 plus reference TRBV5-1 and TRBJ2-3, the full variable domain is KAGVTQTPRYLIKTRGQQVTLSCSPISGHRSVSWYQQTPGQGLQFLFEYFSETQRNKGNFPGRFSGRQFSNSRSEMNVSTLELGDSALYLCASSLGGTSGITDTQYFGPGTRLTVL.

The rearrangement links TRBV28 to TRBJ2-1; 7 positions agree with TRBD2. Germline CDR1 is MDHEN and CDR2 is SYDVKM. Trimming took 10 bases from V and 3 from J; bases not matched to a gene: 18. The CDR3 is 17 residues long. This CDR3 is CATHAREAGRGYNEQFF. CDR3 DNA: TGTGCCACCCACGCCAGAGAAGCGGGGAGGGGCTACAATGAGCAGTTCTTC.

This clonotype was recorded many times. The chain is built from TRBV30 and TRBJ2-1; no definite D call. The CDR3 sequence is 13 residues long. Trimming left V 0 bases short and J 3 bases short, with 6 bases between. CDR1 and CDR2 from the germline V gene are GTSNPN and SVGIG (reference sequence). CDR3 nucleotide sequence: TGTGCCTGGAGTGTACTCATCTACAATGAGCAGTTCTTC. Protein sequence: CAWSVLIYNEQFF.

The rearrangement links TRBV20-1 to TRBJ2-7; 10 positions agree with TRBD2. Unmatched junction bases numbered 12, after V lost 5 bases and J lost 5 bases. This CDR3 is 15 amino acids long. Germline CDR1 is DFQATT and CDR2 is SNEGSKA (reference sequence). The CDR3, as DNA: TGCAGTGCTCAGAAGCGGGAGGGCTACTACGACGAGCAGTACTTC. As protein: CSAQKREGYYDEQYF.